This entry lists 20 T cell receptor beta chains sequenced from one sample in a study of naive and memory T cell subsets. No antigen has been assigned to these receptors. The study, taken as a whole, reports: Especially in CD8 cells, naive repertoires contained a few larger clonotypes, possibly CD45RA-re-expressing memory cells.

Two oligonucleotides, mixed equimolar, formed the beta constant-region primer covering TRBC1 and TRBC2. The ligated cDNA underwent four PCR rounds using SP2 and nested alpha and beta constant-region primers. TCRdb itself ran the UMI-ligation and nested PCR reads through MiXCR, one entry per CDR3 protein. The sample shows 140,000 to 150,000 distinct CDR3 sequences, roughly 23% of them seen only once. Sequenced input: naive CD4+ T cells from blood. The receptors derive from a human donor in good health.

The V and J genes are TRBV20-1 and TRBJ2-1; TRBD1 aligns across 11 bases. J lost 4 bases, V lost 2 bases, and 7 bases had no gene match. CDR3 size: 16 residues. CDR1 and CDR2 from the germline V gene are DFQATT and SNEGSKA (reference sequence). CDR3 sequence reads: CSARSWDRGGYNEQFF. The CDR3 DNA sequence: TGCAGTGCTAGATCCTGGGACAGGGGGGGTTACAATGAGCAGTTCTTC.

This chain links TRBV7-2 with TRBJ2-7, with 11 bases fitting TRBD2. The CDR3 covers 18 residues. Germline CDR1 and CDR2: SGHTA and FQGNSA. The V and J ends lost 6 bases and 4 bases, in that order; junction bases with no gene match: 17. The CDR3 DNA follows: TGTGCCAGCAGTTCCCAAGGAAGGAGAGTAGCGGGAGGGTACGAGCAGTACTTC. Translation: CASSSQGRRVAGGYEQYF.

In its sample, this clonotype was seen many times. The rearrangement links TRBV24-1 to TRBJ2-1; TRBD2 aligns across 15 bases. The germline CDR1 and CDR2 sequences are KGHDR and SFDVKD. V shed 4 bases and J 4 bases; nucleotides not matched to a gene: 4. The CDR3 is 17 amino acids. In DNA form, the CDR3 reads TGTGCCACCAGTGACACCGGGACTAGCGGGAGGTACAATGAGCAGTTCTTC. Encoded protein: CATSDTGTSGRYNEQFF.

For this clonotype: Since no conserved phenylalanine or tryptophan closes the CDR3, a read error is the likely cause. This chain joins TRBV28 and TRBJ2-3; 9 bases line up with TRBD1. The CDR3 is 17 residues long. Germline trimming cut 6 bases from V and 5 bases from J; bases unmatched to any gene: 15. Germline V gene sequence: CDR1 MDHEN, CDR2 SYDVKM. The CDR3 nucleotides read TGTGCCAGCAGCCCCATTCGTAGGACAGGGGTTGTAGATACGCAGTATTAT. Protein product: CASSPIRRTGVVDTQYY.

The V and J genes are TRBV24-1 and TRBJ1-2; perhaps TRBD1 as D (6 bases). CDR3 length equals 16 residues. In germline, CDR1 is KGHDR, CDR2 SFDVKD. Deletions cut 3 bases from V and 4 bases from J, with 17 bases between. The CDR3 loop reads CATSDGNRDTLYGYTF. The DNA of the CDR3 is TGTGCCACCAGTGATGGAAACCGGGACACCCTCTATGGCTACACCTTC.

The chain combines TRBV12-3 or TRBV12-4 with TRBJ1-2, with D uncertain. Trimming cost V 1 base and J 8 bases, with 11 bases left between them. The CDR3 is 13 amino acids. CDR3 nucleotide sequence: TGTGCCAGCAGTTTAGATGGCGAGCTGGGCTACACCTTC. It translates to CASSLDGELGYTF.

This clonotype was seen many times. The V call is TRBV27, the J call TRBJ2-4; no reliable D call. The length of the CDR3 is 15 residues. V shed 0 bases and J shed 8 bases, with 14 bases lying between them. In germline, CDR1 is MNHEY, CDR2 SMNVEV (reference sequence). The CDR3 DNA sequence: TGTGCCAGCAGTTTATCTCGACACCCGTGGGACATTCAGTACTTC. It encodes CASSLSRHPWDIQYF.

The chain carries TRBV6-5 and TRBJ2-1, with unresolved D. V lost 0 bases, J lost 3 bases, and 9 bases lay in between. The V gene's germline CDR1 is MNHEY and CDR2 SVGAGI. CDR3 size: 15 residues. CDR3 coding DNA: TGTGCCAGCAGTTACTCGGCTGGGGTCTACAATGAGCAGTTCTTC. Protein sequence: CASSYSAGVYNEQFF.

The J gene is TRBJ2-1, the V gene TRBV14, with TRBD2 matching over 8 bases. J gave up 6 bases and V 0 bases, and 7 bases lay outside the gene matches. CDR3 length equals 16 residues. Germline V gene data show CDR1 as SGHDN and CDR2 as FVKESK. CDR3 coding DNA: TGTGCCAGCAGCCAAGATTGGGGACTAGTAGCCAATGAGCAGTTCTTC. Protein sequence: CASSQDWGLVANEQFF.

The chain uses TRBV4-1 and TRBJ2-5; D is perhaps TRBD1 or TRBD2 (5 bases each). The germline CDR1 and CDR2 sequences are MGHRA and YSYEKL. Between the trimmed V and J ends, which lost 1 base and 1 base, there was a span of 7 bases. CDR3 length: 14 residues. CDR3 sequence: CASSQGGTQETQYF. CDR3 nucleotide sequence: TGCGCCAGCAGCCAAGGTGGGACCCAAGAGACCCAGTACTTC.

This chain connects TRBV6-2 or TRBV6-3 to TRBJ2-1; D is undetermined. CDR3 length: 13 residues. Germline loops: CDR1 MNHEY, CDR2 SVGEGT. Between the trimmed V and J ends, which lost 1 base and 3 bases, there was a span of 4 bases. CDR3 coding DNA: TGTGCCAGCAGTTACTATCACTACAATGAGCAGTTCTTC. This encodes CASSYYHYNEQFF.

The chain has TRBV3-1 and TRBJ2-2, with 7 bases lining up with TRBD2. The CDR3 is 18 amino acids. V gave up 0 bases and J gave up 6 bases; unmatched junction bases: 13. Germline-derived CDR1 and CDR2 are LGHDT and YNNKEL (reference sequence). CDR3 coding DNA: TGTGCCAGCAGCCAAGATTGGCGTGGCGGGAGAAGCCCCGGGGAGCTGTTTTTT. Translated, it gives CASSQDWRGGRSPGELFF.

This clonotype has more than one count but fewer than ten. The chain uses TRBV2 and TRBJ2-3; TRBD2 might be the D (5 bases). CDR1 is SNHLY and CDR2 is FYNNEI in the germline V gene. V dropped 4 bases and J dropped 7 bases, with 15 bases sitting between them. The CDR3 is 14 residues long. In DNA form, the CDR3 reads TGTGCCAGCAGTGTTTTGGACTTGACCTATACGCAGTATTTT. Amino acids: CASSVLDLTYTQYF. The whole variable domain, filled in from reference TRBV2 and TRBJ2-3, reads EPEVTQTPSHQVTQMGQEVILRCVPISNHLYFYWYRQILGQKVEFLVSFYNNEISEKSEIFDDQFSVERPDGSNFTLKIRSTKLEDSAMYFCASSVLDLTYTQYFGPGTRLTVL.

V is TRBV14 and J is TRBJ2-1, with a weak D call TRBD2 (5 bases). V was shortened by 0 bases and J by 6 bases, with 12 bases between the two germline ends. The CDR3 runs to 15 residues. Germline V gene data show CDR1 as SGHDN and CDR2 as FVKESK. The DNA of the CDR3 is TGTGCCAGCAGCCAAGATCGGCTAGCATCCAATGAGCAGTTCTTC. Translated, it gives CASSQDRLASNEQFF.

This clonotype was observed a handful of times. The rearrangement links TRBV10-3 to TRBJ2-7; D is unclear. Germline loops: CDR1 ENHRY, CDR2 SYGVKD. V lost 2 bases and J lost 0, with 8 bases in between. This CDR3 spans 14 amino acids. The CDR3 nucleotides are TGTGCCATCAGTGAGGGACGGAGCTCCTACGAGCAGTACTTC. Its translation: CAISEGRSSYEQYF.

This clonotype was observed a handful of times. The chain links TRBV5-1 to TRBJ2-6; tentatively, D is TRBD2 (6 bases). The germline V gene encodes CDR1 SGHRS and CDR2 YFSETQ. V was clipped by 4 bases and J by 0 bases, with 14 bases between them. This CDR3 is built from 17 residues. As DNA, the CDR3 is TGCGCCAGCAGCCCGGGACTCCTTGGCTCTGGGGCCAACGTCCTGACTTTC. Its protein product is CASSPGLLGSGANVLTF.

The CDR3 DNA reads TGTGCCAGCAGCTTCCATCGAGAACAAGGGGAGCTGTTTTTT. The encoded protein is CASSFHREQGELFF. The chain couples TRBV11-1 to TRBJ2-2; D is unresolved. Germline values: CDR1 SGHAT, CDR2 FQDESV (reference sequence). Trimming took 3 bases from V and 8 from J, leaving 13 bases between them. There are 14 residues in the CDR3.

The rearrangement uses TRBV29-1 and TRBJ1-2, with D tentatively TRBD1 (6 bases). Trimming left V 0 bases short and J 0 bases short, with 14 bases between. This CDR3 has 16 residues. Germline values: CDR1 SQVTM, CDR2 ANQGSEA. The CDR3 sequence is CSVEDRRGSANYGYTF. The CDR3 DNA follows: TGCAGCGTTGAAGATCGGAGGGGGTCCGCTAACTATGGCTACACCTTC. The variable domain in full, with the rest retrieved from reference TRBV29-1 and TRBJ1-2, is SAVISQKPSRDICQRGTSLTIQCQVDSQVTMMFWYRQQPGQSLTLIATANQGSEATYESGFVIDKFPISRPNLTFSTLTVSNMSPEDSSIYLCSVEDRRGSANYGYTFGSGTRLTVV.

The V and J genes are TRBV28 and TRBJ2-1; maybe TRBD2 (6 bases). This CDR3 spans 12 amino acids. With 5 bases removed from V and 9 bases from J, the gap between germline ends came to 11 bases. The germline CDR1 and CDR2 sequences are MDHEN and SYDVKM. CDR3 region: CASSLAFGEQFF. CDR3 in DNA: TGTGCCAGCAGTCTAGCGTTCGGTGAGCAGTTCTTC.

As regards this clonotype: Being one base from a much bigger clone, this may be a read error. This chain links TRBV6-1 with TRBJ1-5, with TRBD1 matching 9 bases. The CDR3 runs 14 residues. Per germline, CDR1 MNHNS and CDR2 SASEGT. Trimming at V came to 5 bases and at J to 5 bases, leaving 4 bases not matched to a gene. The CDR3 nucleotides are TGTGCCAGCAGTCACAGGGGGCAGGATCAGCCCCAGCATTTT. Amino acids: CASSHRGQDQPQHF.